The 2 T cell receptor beta chains below come from one sample, sequenced in a study of blood T cells in healthy people across ages. A J-beta primer mix and a sample-barcoded 5' primer were used in a second PCR of roughly 6 to 12 cycles. A single record per CDR3 protein comes from TCRdb applying MiXCR to the 5' RACE reads. Among approximately 810,000 distinct CDR3 sequences, 29% were seen once, and the ten largest hold roughly a sixth. The sequenced sample was blood. The receptors stem from an elderly woman in good health.

The chain combines TRBV7-2 with TRBJ2-7; D gene ambiguous. Trimming took 5 bases from V and 7 from J, leaving 21 bases between them. Germline values: CDR1 SGHTA, CDR2 FQGNSA. CDR3 length: 15 residues. The CDR3 loop is CASSPLSLYTKEQYF. CDR3 nucleotide sequence: TGTGCCAGCAGCCCACTATCCCTTTATACCAAGGAGCAGTACTTC. Complete variable domain (other parts from reference TRBV7-2 and TRBJ2-7): GAGVSQSPSNKVTEKGKDVELRCDPISGHTALYWYRQSLGQGLEFLIYFQGNSAPDKSGLPSDRFSAERTGGSVSTLTIQRTQQEDSAVYLCASSPLSLYTKEQYFGPGTRLTVT.

This clonotype was found a few times. One base away lies a much larger clone, so this may be a sequencing read error. The rearrangement links TRBV11-2 to TRBJ2-3; D is possibly TRBD1 or TRBD2 (5 bases each). This CDR3 has 14 residues. Germline V lookup: CDR1 SGHAT, CDR2 FQNNGV. V was pared by 3 bases and J by 6 bases, with 13 bases between. The CDR3 loop reads CASSLTAVTDTQYF. The CDR3 DNA follows: TGTGCCAGCAGCTTGACAGCGGTCACCGATACGCAGTATTTT.